This T cell receptor beta chain was documented in a study of shared clonotypes between healthy human individuals (dated by TCRdb to 2020 to 2022). Background on the whole study: Two women and a few men aged 18 to 49 years were included in the cohort. To estimate repertoire size and how much clonotype sharing occurs between individuals, the study deeply sequenced the blood TCR repertoires of five healthy adults. Different laboratories and diverse techniques were used to prepare libraries and sequence TCR repertoires, to increase sequencing depth and limit assay-specific biases. For each donor, CD4 naive and CD4 memory were each run on three plates, CD8 naive on two plates, and CD8 memory on one plate. Between about 0.94 and 8.9 billion PBMCs per donor were obtained by leukapheresis.

The donors were healthy, HIV-negative adults who had no recently reported acute infections or vaccinations. Only Caucasian adults living in Nashville, Tennessee, USA were represented among the donors. CD4+ T cells were enriched by magnetic negative selection, after which naive cells were positively selected on CD45RA and the negative fraction was taken as the memory subset. Blood was obtained by leukapheresis, after which PBMCs were separated by Ficoll-Histopaque density gradient centrifugation and cryopreserved in liquid nitrogen vapor phase. Analytical flow cytometry was used to check the purity and quantity of each magnetically sorted T cell population. Genomic DNA was isolated from every sorted fraction and measured by UV absorbance on a Nanodrop 2000c. The CDR3, cysteine through phenylalanine, is 15 amino acids long. CDR3 DNA only is kept here, 45 bases in frame from base 1. The germline V gene (reference sequence) yields MNHEY for CDR1 and SMNVEV for CDR2. V is pared back by 6 bases and J by 2 bases, with 16 bases lying between the germline termini.

TCR CDR3 regions were amplified from genomic DNA by multiplex PCR using the deep immunoSEQ assay. Extracted genomic DNA from each cell subset was spread evenly across all wells of several immunoSEQ 96-well plates, with each plate serving as a replicate. For sorted subsets, about 200 ng genomic DNA, equal to tens of thousands of T cell genomes, was loaded into each replicate PCR. Purified libraries were quantified with a Qubit 3.0 fluorometer, sized on a Bioanalyzer 2100, and re-quantified with the KAPA Library Quantification kit. Every immunoSEQ 96-well plate was sequenced on a separate single-read 150-cycle Illumina NextSeq 550 flow cell. In the authors' own workflow: Because only junctional sequences without quality scores were contained in the immunoSEQ output, filtering matching that applied to full-length reads could not be performed. Sequences were annotated with PyIR, a Python wrapper for IgBLAST v1.9, and V/J genes and CDR3 were assigned using IMGT germline references. Reads were removed for weak V/J assignments (E-value above 1e-6), missing CDR3, stop codons, out-of-frame junctions, or ambiguous translated residues. V3J clonotypes were defined as sequences sharing an identical inferred V gene, J gene, and CDR3 amino acid sequence. Percentage overlap between repertoires was computed as shared unique clonotypes divided by the size of the smaller repertoire. Repertoire richness was assessed with RTK rarefaction, the Chao1 estimator, and Recon v2.1 estimates of unobserved clonotypes. OLGA was used to compute generation probabilities for all TCRbeta clonotypes that the gDNA method yielded from a handful of donors. Here the immuneACCESS table is served through TCRdb, limited to in-frame sequences with V and J called. Missing clones are a known gap in these copies; in checked studies unresolved V genes cover under half, and the rest lacks a known reason. D and trimming come from the DNA, and the V and J calls and clone size come from that table. The table for this sample lists about 1.1 million clones; 78% of them were counted only once. The biggest ten clones account for under 0.6% of the sample.

What the research found in general, with its limitations: Clonotypes shared by all four sorted-subset donors showed higher generation probabilities than non-shared clonotypes. Sampling was limited to blood, and TCR repertoires in tissue likely differ from TCR repertoires in blood. The small number of donors limited the genetic and exposure-history diversity represented. Incomplete sequencing was indicated by rarefaction of sorted-subset datasets, despite the large sequencing depth. Across a few donors, 4.5% to 6.5% of naive CD4, approximately 3.5% of naive CD8, roughly 2.2% of memory CD4, and 0.3% to 0.45% of memory CD8 clonotypes were shared. Based on pairwise subsampling, the degree of clonotype sharing among donors was expected to be affected by sequencing depth. Naive subsets generally had larger estimated clonotype richness than memory subsets did.

There are a few counts of this clone. The antigen it binds to is not known. No clone much larger than this one lies a single base away; base qualities are absent. The V gene is TRBV27 and the J gene is TRBJ1-2; the D region possibly corresponds to TRBD1 (5 bases align). This clonotype was sampled from a man in his late teens or twenties in good health. Some clones in this sample may be carry-over from other donors' samples. Sequenced material: memory CD4+ T cells from PBMCs. Sample cell subset or site, as interpreted from the label and publication: CD45RA-negative fraction. The DNA sequence reads TGTGCCAGCAGACCGCTCCGGGCAGGGAACTATGGCTACACCTTC. This encodes CASRPLRAGNYGYTF.